This note documents a single T cell receptor (beta chain) sequence. Its antigen is currently unknown. A single base separates this from a much larger clone, so it may be a read error. At about 600 ng per sample, bulk tumor genomic DNA provided the template. Several biopsies were spaced far apart within each primary tumor and obtained as surgery took place. Newly diagnosed with untreated non-small cell lung cancer, the patients underwent curative surgery. Non-small cell lung cancer patients, newly diagnosed and having surgery with curative intent, served as donors. The source of the sample is a study of immune heterogeneity within non-small cell lung tumors. Study results and caveats: Clonotypes of T-cell receptor beta found at high frequency were largely distinct between individual patients.

The V and J ends lost 6 bases and 9 bases, in that order; junction bases with no gene match: 15. This CDR3 is built from 17 residues. Germline values: CDR1 MNHEY, CDR2 SMNVEV (reference sequence). Amplification of TCR beta CDR3 was performed by multiplex PCR with 32 V and 13 J primers. MiXCR, run by TCRdb on the multiplex PCR reads, gives a single entry per CDR3 protein. The sample lists about 16,000 distinct CDR3 sequences, 30% to 35% occurring once. This chain joins TRBV27 and TRBJ1-4, with TRBD1 matching 11 bases. Material for sequencing was lung tumor tissue. The clonotype comes from a woman aged 50 to 65 with non-small cell lung cancer. CDR3 protein: CASRTDRGPQLGKKLFF. CDR3 coding DNA: TGTGCCAGCAGGACGGACAGGGGGCCACAATTGGGTAAAAAACTGTTTTTT. Complete variable domain (other parts from reference TRBV27 and TRBJ1-4): EAQVTQNPRYLITVTGKKLTVTCSQNMNHEYMSWYRQDPGLGLRQIYYSMNVEVTDKGDVPEGYKVSRKEKRNFPLILESPSPNQTSLYFCASRTDRGPQLGKKLFFGSGTQLSVL.